The next 5 T cell receptor beta chains were all read from a single sample in a study of type 1 and type 2 diabetes patients (TCRdb year 2016). Instrument used: Illumina MiSeq. Genomic DNA from sorted T cell subsets served as template for TCRbeta CDR3 amplification. Multiplex PCR with 30 forward and 13 reverse primers amplified the TCRbeta CDR3 region. The public reads were run again by TCRdb, first through fastp at Q25 and then through MiXCR, and only productive beta chains were kept. Merged by CDR3 protein, the rows form single entries marked with the most common genes and DNA. This sample gives 270,000 or so distinct CDR3 sequences in total; 45% to 60% of them show up just once. Around 13% of the sample comes from the top ten. What was sequenced was peripheral blood mononuclear cells (PBMCs). Every receptor here comes from a man aged 18 to 30 with type 2 diabetes.

This clonotype was seen at least ten times. V is TRBV30 and J is TRBJ2-7, with D unclear. V dropped 0 bases and J dropped 2 bases, with 14 bases sitting between them. Germline values: CDR1 GTSNPN, CDR2 SVGIG (reference sequence). The CDR3 spans 15 residues. The CDR3 loop reads CAWSVRAIETYEQYF. The CDR3 nucleotides are TGTGCCTGGAGTGTTCGGGCAATAGAGACCTACGAGCAGTACTTC.

This clonotype showed up just once. The CDR3: CASGLVVSQPQHF. For the CDR3, the DNA is TGTGCTAGTGGTTTGGTGGTTAGTCAGCCCCAGCATTTT. The chain has TRBV12-5 and TRBJ1-5, with no clear D. In germline, CDR1 is LGHNT, CDR2 FRNRAP. V shed 0 bases and J shed 6 bases, with 6 bases lying between them. The CDR3 is made up of 13 amino acids.

This clonotype was counted a few times. The chain couples TRBV7-8 to TRBJ2-7, with a tentative D call TRBD2 (7 bases). The CDR3 spans 15 residues. Deletions cut 5 bases from V and 0 bases from J, with 14 bases between. In germline, CDR1 is SGHVS, CDR2 FQNEAQ. CDR3 bases: TGTGCCAGCAGCCCGAGGGGGGGGGCCTCCTACGAGCAGTACTTC. This codes for CASSPRGGASYEQYF.

The CDR3 DNA sequence: TGTGCCAGCAGCTTAGACCTCCAAGAGACCCAGTACTTC. It encodes CASSLDLQETQYF. The J gene is TRBJ2-5, the V gene TRBV14; no reliable D call. The CDR3 sequence is 13 residues long. Germline values: CDR1 SGHDN, CDR2 FVKESK. Trimming left V 5 bases short and J 1 base short, with 8 bases between.

This clonotype has more than one count but fewer than ten. The chain uses TRBV24-1 and TRBJ2-7; 9 nucleotides agree with TRBD2. V trimming: 4 bases; J trimming: 10 bases; junction bases outside the gene matches: 13. CDR3 length equals 15 residues. Germline values: CDR1 KGHDR, CDR2 SFDVKD. This chain's CDR3 is CATSDRATSGLIQYF. Here the CDR3 DNA reads TGTGCCACCAGTGACCGGGCTACTAGCGGGTTAATCCAGTACTTC.